This T cell receptor (beta chain) originates from a study of T cell responses to AZD1222 COVID-19 vaccine. About the research overall: Pooled samples include second doses given at about 4 or 12 weeks. Findings and caveats of the study: The peak T cell response came first, and repertoires were sampled only after it.

Profiled with immunoSEQ multiplex PCR; TCRdb holds only in-frame clones, not every one. Of roughly 180,000 clones in the sample, around 93% were seen once. A note on this clone: Its antigen is not known.

Germline-derived CDR1 and CDR2 are SGHDT and YYEEEE. The CDR3 has 13 amino acids. V lost 3 bases and J lost 6, with 13 bases in between. The sample in question was peripheral blood, obtained on day 0 of AZD1222 vaccination. The genes are TRBV5-6 and TRBJ2-7; D may be TRBD2 (7 bases). The clonotype comes from an adult in good health. Written as DNA, the CDR3 is TGTGCCAGCAGCTCAAATCGGGGGGCCGAGCAGTACTTC. Amino acid sequence: CASSSNRGAEQYF.